The entry below gives a single TCR beta chain sequence along with its context. As yet, its antigen is unknown. The record originates from a study of post-analysis software for immune sequencing data. Whole-study context: Courses of disease covered relapsing-remitting, secondary progressive and progressive-relapsing multiple sclerosis. General study points: Multiple sclerosis patients had significantly lower normalized Chao1 diversity than controls.

TCR beta libraries were prepared from cDNA with unique molecular identifiers. Input amounts of roughly 0.85 to 11 million T cells were used. These gave 500,000 or so cDNA molecules, so each molecule approximated one T cell. TCRdb used MiXCR to reprocess the PCR reads, holding one entry per CDR3 protein. This sample carries roughly 870,000 distinct CDR3 sequences, roughly half of them seen once, and the ten largest clones take around 4.5%. The sequenced sample consisted of blood. The receptor comes from a girl aged 5-17 years with multiple sclerosis.

CDR3 in amino acids: CASSYGRPRTQYF. CDR3 in DNA: TGTGCCAGCAGTTACGGGAGGCCGCGGACCCAGTACTTC. The gene calls are TRBV27 and TRBJ2-5; 7 bases match TRBD2. Per germline, CDR1 MNHEY and CDR2 SMNVEV (reference sequence). With 4 bases clipped from V and 7 bases from J, the junction kept 6 bases outside the gene matches. The CDR3 spans 13 residues.